The 7 T cell receptor beta chains in this list originate from one sample, sequenced in a study of T-cell memory formation after mild COVID-19. TCRdb analysed the 5' RACE reads with MiXCR anew, one entry per CDR3 protein. The data contain just over 300,000 distinct CDR3 sequences, 19% of them seen just once; the ten biggest clones take up around 20%. The sequencing input was PBMCs or a T cell subset sorted from them (not recorded which). The receptors here all came from a man aged 18 to 30 who had mild COVID-19 (a few samples of this study predate the infection). Cell type and time point are not known.

This clonotype was counted only a few times. This chain connects TRBV5-1 to TRBJ2-5; D is uncertain. V was trimmed by 4 bases and J by 5 bases, leaving 18 bases between them. CDR1 and CDR2 from the germline V gene are SGHRS and YFSETQ. This CDR3 is 15 amino acids long. The CDR3 bases are TGCGCCAGCAGCAAGGACCCACCAGGTGTGGAGACCCAGTACTTC. Its translation is CASSKDPPGVETQYF.

This clonotype came up a few times. This sequence joins TRBV12-3 or TRBV12-4 and TRBJ2-1; the D is unclear. The CDR3 totals 15 residues. V lost 5 bases, J lost 3 bases, and 14 bases lay in between. In nucleotides, the CDR3 is TGTGCCAGCAGTGGCAGGCCGCCTCACTACAATGAGCAGTTCTTC. As protein: CASSGRPPHYNEQFF.

The chain joins TRBV7-3 to TRBJ2-1, with D perhaps assigned TRBD1 or TRBD2 (5 bases each). CDR3 length equals 15 residues. The germline gives CDR1 SGHTA, CDR2 FQGTGA. V lost 5 bases and J 3 bases, leaving 14 bases between the germline ends. CDR3 in DNA: TGTGCCAGCAGCGTATGGGGACCAGACTACAATGAGCAGTTCTTC. Translating gives CASSVWGPDYNEQFF.

The V gene is TRBV4-1, the J gene TRBJ1-3; D not certain. Trimming cost V 3 bases and J 4 bases, with 19 bases left between them. The CDR3 sequence is 17 residues long. CDR1 and CDR2 (germline): MGHRA, YSYEKL. The DNA for the CDR3 is TGCGCCAGCAGCCACCATCCGGGATCTGAGGGCGGAAACACCATATATTTT. This gives the protein CASSHHPGSEGGNTIYF.

The chain joins TRBV30 to TRBJ1-5; D possibly corresponds to TRBD1 (5 bases). The V end lost 0 bases, the J end lost 5 bases, and 8 bases lay between the germline ends. CDR3 length: 13 amino acids. Per germline, CDR1 GTSNPN and CDR2 SVGIG (reference sequence). This CDR3 reads CAWSVQGDQPQHF. CDR3 DNA: TGTGCCTGGAGTGTACAAGGGGATCAGCCCCAGCATTTT.

There are a few counts of this clonotype. J is TRBJ2-3 and V is TRBV7-3, with TRBD1 as a possible D gene (6 bases). Per the germline V gene, CDR1 is SGHTA and CDR2 is FQGTGA. The V gene lost 6 bases and the J gene lost 3 bases, with 10 bases spanning the gap. The CDR3 is 13 residues long. The CDR3 bases are TGTGCCAGCAGGGACAGACCTACAGATACGCAGTATTTT. Protein: CASRDRPTDTQYF.

The V and J genes are TRBV25-1 and TRBJ2-2; unclear D gene. Germline-derived CDR1 and CDR2 are MGHDK and SYGVNS. The V and J ends lost 5 bases and 0 bases respectively, with 10 bases between them. The CDR3 spans 15 residues. CDR3 protein: CASSRVATNTGELFF. As DNA, the CDR3 is TGTGCCAGCAGTCGAGTGGCCACGAACACCGGGGAGCTGTTTTTT.